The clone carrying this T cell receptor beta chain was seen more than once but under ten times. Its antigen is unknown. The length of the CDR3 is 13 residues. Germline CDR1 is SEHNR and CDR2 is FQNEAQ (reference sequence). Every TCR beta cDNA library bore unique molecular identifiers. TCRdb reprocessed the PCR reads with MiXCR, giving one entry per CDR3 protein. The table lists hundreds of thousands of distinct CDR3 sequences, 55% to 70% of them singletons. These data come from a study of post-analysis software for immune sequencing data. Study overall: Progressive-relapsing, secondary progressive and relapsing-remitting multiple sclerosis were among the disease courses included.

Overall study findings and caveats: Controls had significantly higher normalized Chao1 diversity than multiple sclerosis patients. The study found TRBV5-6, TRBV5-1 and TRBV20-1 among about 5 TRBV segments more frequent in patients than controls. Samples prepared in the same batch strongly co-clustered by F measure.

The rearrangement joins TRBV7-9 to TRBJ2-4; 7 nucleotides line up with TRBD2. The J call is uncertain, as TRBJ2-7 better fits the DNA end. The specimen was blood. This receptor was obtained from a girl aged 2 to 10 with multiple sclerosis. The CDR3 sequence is CASGGSGLREQYF. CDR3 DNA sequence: TGTGCCAGCGGTGGGTCGGGACTACGCGAGCAGTACTTC.